A selection of T cell receptor beta chains follows, all from one sample in a study of blood T cell repertoires in COVID-19. The method was immunoSEQ multiplex PCR; TCRdb's version includes in-frame clones alone and lacks a portion of them. The sample gives about 55,000 clones, roughly 90% of which show up once; around 8% is in the top ten. Sequenced material: peripheral blood. All receptors come from a man aged 60 to 75 with active COVID-19. The CDR3 runs from the conserved cysteine through the conserved F or W. Fields, in order: clone size, D gene, J gene, V gene, CDR3 DNA, CDR3 protein. A D gene is named only where the DNA matches it firmly. Not all rows give a size; the values are once, few, many and, for expanded clones, a class.

-,TRBD1,TRBJ2-7,TRBV10-1,TGCGCCAGTGCAGGGGGATACAGCTCCTACGAGCAGTACTTC,CASAGGYSSYEQYF
-,-,TRBJ2-1,TRBV9,TGTGCCAGCAGCGCTCCACTTAGCGATAGCTCCTACAATGAGCAGTTCTTC,CASSAPLSDSSYNEQFF
-,-,TRBJ1-5,TRBV6-2/TRBV6-3,TGTGCCAGCAGTCCCCAGTTCAATCAGCCCCAGCATTTT,CASSPQFNQPQHF
-,TRBD2,TRBJ2-1,TRBV9,TGTGCCAGCAGCAAGCTGTGGGGGGGGAACTCCTACAATGAGCAGTTCTTC,CASSKLWGGNSYNEQFF
-,-,TRBJ2-2,TRBV15,TGTGCCACCACCACGGACAGCCCGAACACCGGGGAGCTGTTTTTT,CATTTDSPNTGELFF
-,TRBD2,TRBJ2-3,TRBV20-1,TGCAGTGCTAGTAGACCCGGGACTAGCGGGAGGGCCGGGACAGATACGCAGTATTTT,CSASRPGTSGRAGTDTQYF
-,-,TRBJ1-1,TRBV5-4,TGTGCCAGCAGCTTGGGGGGATGGGGAGACACTGAAGCTTTCTTT,CASSLGGWGDTEAFF
few,TRBD2,TRBJ2-7,TRBV5-1,TGCGCCAGCAGGGCCGGGACTAGCGGGAGCCACGAGCAGTACTTC,CASRAGTSGSHEQYF
once,TRBD2,TRBJ2-2,TRBV19,TGTGCCACGGAGCGGGAGGGCCGGACCGGGGAGCTGTTTTTT,CATEREGRTGELFF
once,-,TRBJ2-1,TRBV28,TGTGCCACCTATTACCCTTACAATGAGCAGTTCTTC,CATYYPYNEQFF
-,-,TRBJ1-5,TRBV10-3,TGTGCCATCAGCCCAGAGGGTCTGTCCAATCAGCCCCAGCATTTT,CAISPEGLSNQPQHF
-,TRBD1,TRBJ1-5,TRBV9,TGTGCCAGCAGCCCCCAGGGGGGTATTCAGCCCCAGCATTTT,CASSPQGGIQPQHF
-,TRBD2,TRBJ2-5,TRBV7-3,TGTGCCAGCAGCCGTACTAGCGAGCGCCAAGAGACCCAGTACTTC,CASSRTSERQETQYF
-,-,TRBJ2-7,TRBV27,TGTGCCAGCAGTTTAACTGTCTCCTACGAGCAGTACTTC,CASSLTVSYEQYF
-,TRBD1,TRBJ1-5,TRBV3-1/TRBV3-2,TGTGCCAGCAGCCAAGATAGTTGGGACAGGGGACAGGCTCAGCCCCAGCATTTT,CASSQDSWDRGQAQPQHF
-,TRBD1,TRBJ2-2,TRBV11-3,TGTGCCAGCAGCCAACGACAGGGGGCCGGCGGGGAGCTGTTTTTT,CASSQRQGAGGELFF
-,TRBD1,TRBJ1-3,TRBV28,TGTGCCAGCAGTTTGCCGGGACAGACCTCTGGAAACACCATATATTTT,CASSLPGQTSGNTIYF
-,-,TRBJ2-5,TRBV11-2,TGTGCCAGCAGCCTTACAAACTTCGGCGGAGAGACCCAGTACTTC,CASSLTNFGGETQYF
-,-,TRBJ1-5,TRBV5-1,TGCGCCAGCAGCTTGTCGGGGGGCAATCAGCCCCAGCATTTT,CASSLSGGNQPQHF
-,TRBD2,TRBJ2-3,TRBV3-1/TRBV3-2,TGTGCCAGCAGCTCGACCGGGACTAGCGGGAGGCATACGCAGTATTTT,CASSSTGTSGRHTQYF
-,TRBD1,TRBJ1-2,TRBV11-1,TGTGCCAGCAGCTCTAAAGGACAGGGCATCTATGGCTACACCTTC,CASSSKGQGIYGYTF
few,-,TRBJ2-7,TRBV29-1,TGCAGCGCTGGGCGGGGCTACGAGCAGTACTTC,CSAGRGYEQYF
-,-,TRBJ2-1,TRBV7-8,TGTGCCAGCAGCTTAGTGCGAAACAATGAGCAGTTCTTC,CASSLVRNNEQFF
once,-,TRBJ2-2,TRBV6-5,TGTGCCAGCAGTTACTCAGGAGGGGTTCCCGGGGAGCTGTTTTTT,CASSYSGGVPGELFF
-,-,TRBJ1-1,TRBV7-8,TGTGCCAGCAGTTACAGGGATCGGGGCACTGAAGCTTTCTTT,CASSYRDRGTEAFF
-,-,TRBJ2-1,TRBV21-1,TGTGCCAGCCCGAGGGCGGGCAAAGGCTCCTACAATGAGCAGTTCTTC,CASPRAGKGSYNEQFF
-,TRBD2,TRBJ2-3,TRBV5-6,TGTGCCAGCAGCTTACTAGCGGACGGCACAGATACGCAGTATTTT,CASSLLADGTDTQYF
-,-,TRBJ2-7,TRBV9,TGTGCCAGCAGCCCGGGGACTTCCGGGGAGCAGTACTTC,CASSPGTSGEQYF
-,TRBD2,TRBJ2-7,TRBV9,TGTGCCAGCAGCGAAACTAGCGGAAACTACGAGCAGTACTTC,CASSETSGNYEQYF
-,TRBD1,TRBJ1-4,TRBV15,TGTACCACCCGACAGGGGGGAACCAATGAAAAACTGTTTTTT,CTTRQGGTNEKLFF
-,-,TRBJ2-1,TRBV11-2,TGTGCCAGCAGCCCTACGATCAATGAGCAGTTCTTC,CASSPTINEQFF
-,TRBD1,TRBJ1-1,TRBV5-6,TGTGCCAGCAGCTCTCGACAGGGCGGAACTGAAGCTTTCTTT,CASSSRQGGTEAFF
-,-,TRBJ2-3,TRBV27,TGTGCCAGCAGTCTTACTAGCACAGATACGCAGTATTTT,CASSLTSTDTQYF
-,-,TRBJ2-7,TRBV3-1/TRBV3-2,TGTGCCAGCAGTCGGCTAGCCTACGAGCAGTACTTC,CASSRLAYEQYF
-,-,TRBJ1-4,TRBV18,TGTGCCAGCTCACAGGTCCAGGGATATGAAAAACTGTTTTTT,CASSQVQGYEKLFF
-,TRBD1,TRBJ1-5,TRBV12-5,TGTGCTAGTGGTTTGTTCGGGACAGGGCGCAATCAGCCCCAGCATTTT,CASGLFGTGRNQPQHF
once,-,TRBJ1-1,TRBV29-1,TGCAGCGCCCTCCCGGGGAACACTGAAGCTTTCTTT,CSALPGNTEAFF
-,TRBD1,TRBJ1-5,TRBV19,TGTGCCAGTAGTGGGACAGGGAGCTTGCAGCCCCAGCATTTT,CASSGTGSLQPQHF
-,TRBD2,TRBJ2-4,TRBV27,TGTGCCAGCAGTTCATCCAGGAGCGGGAGGGCCCCTCAGTACTTC,CASSSSRSGRAPQYF
-,TRBD2,TRBJ2-1,TRBV9,TGTGCCAGCAGCGTAGAGGCGGGAGGAGCGAATGAGCAGTTCTTC,CASSVEAGGANEQFF
-,-,TRBJ2-6,TRBV5-6,TGTGCCAGCAGCTTCCAGGGTCCCGCCGGGGCCAACGTCCTGACTTTC,CASSFQGPAGANVLTF
-,TRBD2,TRBJ2-5,TRBV6-2/TRBV6-3,TGTGCCAGCAGTCTAGCGGGAGGGCCAGTAGGGGCCCAGTACTTC,CASSLAGGPVGAQYF
-,-,TRBJ2-7,TRBV12-5,TGTGCTACTAACGGAGGGATGGGAATCTCCGAGCAGTACTTC,CATNGGMGISEQYF
once,TRBD2,TRBJ2-5,TRBV20-1,TGCAGTGCTTCACCGGGGGGGACCCAGTACTTC,CSASPGGTQYF
-,-,TRBJ1-3,TRBV18,TGTGCCAGCTCACCACGGGGCGATGGCTTACCTGGAAACACCATATATTTT,CASSPRGDGLPGNTIYF
-,-,TRBJ1-5,TRBV27,TGTGCCAGCAGTCTTACTGTGACAATGAGCAATCAGCCCCAGCATTTT,CASSLTVTMSNQPQHF